The 3 T cell receptor beta chains reported below all come from one sample, sequenced in a study of shared clonotypes between healthy human individuals (dated by TCRdb to about 2020). The receptor library was made with the immunoSEQ multiplex PCR assay. TCRdb re-hosts the immuneACCESS table, in-frame sequences only. Its copies lack some clones; in the studies checked, an unresolved V gene accounts for under half of them, and the cause for the rest is not known. The sample table shows about 480,000 clones, and around 79% are seen once. Under 15% of the sample comes from the top ten. The material sequenced was PBMCs. The receptors originated from a woman between 40 and 55 years old in good health. Some clones in this sample may be carry-over from other donors' samples.

V and J are TRBV9 and TRBJ2-2; 7 bases match TRBD1. The trim removed 0 bases at V and 3 bases at J, leaving 11 bases unmatched. The CDR3 loop spans 18 amino acids. CDR1 is SGDLS and CDR2 is YYNGEE in the germline V gene. CDR3 sequence reads: CASSVGIGWDRDTGELFF. The CDR3 coding sequence is TGTGCCAGCAGCGTAGGGATTGGGTGGGACAGAGACACCGGGGAGCTGTTTTTT.

This chain joins TRBV28 and TRBJ2-3; 14 bases are a match to TRBD2. Germline V CDR1 and CDR2: MDHEN, SYDVKM. Unmatched junction bases numbered 14, after V lost 8 bases and J lost 1 base. The CDR3 spans 19 residues. The CDR3 loop reads CASLPPGLAGDRGTDTQYF. The DNA for the CDR3 is TGTGCCAGCCTCCCTCCGGGACTAGCGGGAGATCGGGGCACAGATACGCAGTATTTT.

The rearrangement uses TRBV7-2 and TRBJ2-7; possible D gene TRBD2, 5 bases. The V gene lost 3 bases and the J gene lost 0 bases, with 9 bases spanning the gap. This CDR3 has 14 residues. Germline lookup yields CDR1 SGHTA and CDR2 FQGNSA. The CDR3 region has the DNA TGTGCCAGCAGCTTGGGAGCGGACTCCTACGAGCAGTACTTC. Its translation: CASSLGADSYEQYF.